The count of the clone carrying this T cell receptor beta chain is one. The data were obtained in a study of blood T cells in healthy people across ages. The use of a sample-barcoded 5' primer and a J-beta primer mix characterized a second PCR of roughly 7 to 12 cycles. One entry per CDR3 protein, called by TCRdb with MiXCR from the 5' RACE reads. The sample shows about 1.7 million distinct CDR3 sequences, roughly 27% of them seen only once. The CDR3 runs 15 residues. The germline V gene encodes CDR1 ENHRY and CDR2 SYGVKD. V lost 6 bases to trimming and J lost 11 bases; unmatched junction nucleotides: 15.

V is TRBV10-3 and J is TRBJ2-5; 10 nucleotides align to TRBD2. This clonotype was obtained from a woman aged 30 to 39 in good health. Sequenced: blood. The CDR3 DNA reads TGTGCCATCAGGGCTAGCGGGAGTGAAAACAATGAGCAGTACTTC. It yields the protein CAIRASGSENNEQYF.